This T cell receptor beta chain originates from a study of blood T cell repertoires in COVID-19 (TCRdb year 2020). In the study overall: The collaborator samples originated in the United States, Italy and Spain and spanned the acute and convalescent phases of COVID-19. Samples were obtained from the ongoing ImmuneRACE study (first 160 participants) and from some 1,300 subjects provided by 6 global collaborators. The repertoires were released in a freely available public database intended as a resource for research on the immune response to SARS-CoV-2. Sample metadata almost always included a de-identified subject ID, COVID-19 status, age in years and sex. Deeply sampled blood TCRbeta repertoires from subjects exposed to, actively infected with, or recovered from COVID-19 were included in the dataset. The material from the prospective study consisted of cDNA or gDNA derived from T cells, B-cell-depleted T cells, or PBMCs. HLA class I and class II types, where available, came from metadata supplied by the sample provider rather than from assay-based typing.

The CDR3 runs 14 amino acids, cysteine and phenylalanine included. The kept DNA is CDR3 alone, 42 bases in frame from the first base. CDR1 and CDR2, per the germline V gene, are SGDLS and YYNGEE. As to this clone: Its antigen remains unidentified. The junction departs from the called germline gene at one end, perhaps through a read error.

A second Seattle source provided samples from volunteer blood donors who had recovered from COVID-19. Whole blood was collected in K2EDTA tubes by collaborating institutions according to the institutions' own protocols. For TCRbeta analysis, collaborators shipped samples as frozen whole blood, isolated PBMCs, or DNA extracted from either of those sample types. The investigation overall reported the following: The quantity of clinical and demographic metadata differed by source and by participant and was supplied without curation.

The immunoSEQ Assay, a bias-controlled multiplex PCR, was used to amplify TCRbeta CDR3 regions from genomic DNA. Under the source paper's analysis protocol: Nucleated cell counts per sample were estimated from amplification of reference gene primers within the assay. Sequence reads were collapsed and filtered to measure the absolute abundance of every unique TCRbeta CDR3 rearrangement. Productive Simpson clonality was computed per sample as the square root of Simpson's diversity index over productive rearrangements. What TCRdb holds here is the immuneACCESS table cut down to in-frame rearrangements. Part of the clones is not present; checked against another copy, under half of the missing clones reflect an unresolved V gene, and the others are unexplained. Clonal size and the V and J genes are those of that table, whereas D and trimming came from the DNA. Across this sample there are some 200,000 clones, with 80% to 85% seen only once. The leading ten clones occupy less than 6.5% of the sample.

This TCR was sampled from an older woman who had recovered from COVID-19. Sequencing used peripheral blood. The V and J segments used are TRBV9 and TRBJ2-2; TRBD1 could be the D gene, as 6 bases match. The DNA sequence follows: TGTGCCAGCGGCGTGCAGGGGTCCTCCGGGGAGCTGTTTTTT. This encodes CASGVQGSSGELFF.